This TCR beta chain is drawn from a study of T cell responses to AZD1222 COVID-19 vaccine. Notes on the study in general: The peak T cell response came first, and repertoires were sampled only after it. Only six individuals given AZD1222 were seropositive at baseline. The donor cohort was predominantly white British with a female majority, and clonal diversity may have been underestimated. Across spike, vaccine-associated CD4 TCRs were found, dominant at 160-218 and 743-854.

Assay: immunoSEQ multiplex PCR; the TCRdb copy retains only in-frame clones and omits some. Here the sample spans about 64,000 clones, 85% to 95% being singletons. The CDR3 extends over 15 amino acids. Trimming removed 1 base from V and 12 bases from J, with 19 bases in between. The germline V gene has CDR1 MGHRA and CDR2 YSYEKL. With respect to this clone: The antigen is not known.

V usage is TRBV4-1 and J usage is TRBJ2-1; D not resolved. Sequenced here: peripheral blood, sampled 28 days after the second dose of the MenACWY control vaccine. The sequence was obtained from an adult who received the MenACWY meningococcal vaccine as a control. In nucleotides, the CDR3 is TGCGCCAGCAGCCAAGTTGGAGTACCCCCAAATCCGCAGTTCTTC. Its protein product is CASSQVGVPPNPQFF.